This T cell receptor (beta chain) was sequenced during a study of T cell repertoires in cytomegalovirus infection. CDR1 is MNHNY, CDR2 SVGAGI, per germline (reference sequence). The CDR3 sequence is 14 residues long. V gave up 2 bases and J gave up 2 bases, with 7 bases separating them. This clonotype was detected only a few times. TCRdb re-derived calls from the reads in MiXCR, one entry per CDR3 protein. Here the sample spans fewer than 200,000 distinct CDR3 sequences, approximately 15% being singletons. This TCR was recovered from a human donor in good health (CMV status not recorded). Some clones in this sample may be carry-over from other donors' samples. This chain joins TRBV6-6 and TRBJ1-5; D unresolved. The sequencing sample was made of PBMCs. CDR3 bases: TGTGCCAGCAGTTACAAGGGCGGCAATCAGCCCCAGCATTTT. This encodes CASSYKGGNQPQHF.